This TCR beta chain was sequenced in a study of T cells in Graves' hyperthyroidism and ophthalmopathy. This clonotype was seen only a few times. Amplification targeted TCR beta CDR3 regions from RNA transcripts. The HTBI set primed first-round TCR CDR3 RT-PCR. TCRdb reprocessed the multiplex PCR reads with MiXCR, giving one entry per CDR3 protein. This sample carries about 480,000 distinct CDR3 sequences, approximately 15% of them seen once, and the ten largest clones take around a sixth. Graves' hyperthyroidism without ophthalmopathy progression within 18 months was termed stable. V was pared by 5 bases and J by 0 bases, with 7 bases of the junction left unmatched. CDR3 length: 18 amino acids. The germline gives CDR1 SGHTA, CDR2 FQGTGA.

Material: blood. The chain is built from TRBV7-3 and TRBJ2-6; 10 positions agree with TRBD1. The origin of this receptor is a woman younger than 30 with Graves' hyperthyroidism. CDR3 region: CASSQVDRGSSGANVLTF. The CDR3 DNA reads TGTGCCAGCAGCCAAGTGGACAGGGGGAGCTCTGGGGCCAACGTCCTGACTTTC.